Below, one TCR beta chain is given with its context. CDR1 and CDR2 from the germline V gene are MGHRA and YSYEKL. Between the trimmed V and J ends, which lost 4 bases and 2 bases, there was a span of 8 bases. The CDR3 has 13 residues. The sample comes from a study of blood T cell repertoires in COVID-19. Study details: Samples representing acute and convalescent COVID-19 were sourced from the United States, Italy and Spain. The cDNA or gDNA used as material had been derived from T cells, B-cell-depleted T cells, or PBMCs.

Methods used by the authors: By means of reference gene primer amplification, nucleated cell counts were estimated. Some clones are missing from TCRdb's copy, which holds only in-frame ones; the method was immunoSEQ multiplex PCR. V and J calls and clone size are copied from that table; D and trimming were computed from the DNA. The table shows roughly 70,000 clones, with about 87% occurring only once. Sequencing was performed on peripheral blood. J is TRBJ2-5 and V is TRBV4-1; maybe TRBD2 (6 bases). The TCR sequence derives from a woman older than 75 with active COVID-19. CDR3 protein: CASSRLVQETQYF. The DNA of the CDR3 is TGCGCCAGCAGCCGACTAGTTCAAGAGACCCAGTACTTC.